This T cell receptor beta chain was captured by sequencing in a study of cytomegalovirus exposure and HLA in healthy donors. Worth noting for this clone: Its antigen is not identified.

Per the germline V gene, CDR1 is SGHVS and CDR2 is FQNEAQ. V shed 2 bases, J shed 7 bases, and the junction held 14 bases outside the gene matches. The CDR3 covers 17 residues. Study-wide results and limits: An Asian-associated ancestry cluster reportedly showed fewer N-insertions than the approximately 690-donor mean in a later analysis. Information on immune exposure was restricted to one variable (CMV serostatus). Clonal expansion, a later analysis showed, was greater in HLA-associated TCR beta chains than in equally common others.

The PCR was carried out with 60 Vbeta primers and 13 Jbeta primers. The repertoire was sequenced with immunoSEQ multiplex PCR; TCRdb's copy has only in-frame clones and lacks some. The repertoire has 190,000 or so clones, 75% to 85% of them found once; the top ten carry approximately 6.5%. V is TRBV7-8 and J is TRBJ1-5; 7 positions agree with TRBD1. Sequences were obtained from PBMCs. The TCR sequence derives from a woman in her 50s in good health and CMV-seropositive. The CDR3 spells CASSLRGREVGGQPQHF. The CDR3 DNA follows: TGTGCCAGCAGCTTAAGGGGGCGCGAGGTTGGAGGACAGCCCCAGCATTTT.